The 25 T cell receptor beta chains reported below all come from one sample, sequenced in a study of vaccination effects on CD4 cells after COVID-19. Generated by immunoSEQ multiplex PCR, the TCRdb table keeps only in-frame clones and is missing some. Altogether some 35,000 clones are present, about 78% being singletons, with the ten largest covering approximately 15%. Their antigen targets remain unknown. The ViraFEST assay expanded antigen-specific CD4+ T cells with viral peptide pools before sequencing. It was after approximately 11 days of culture that CD4+ T cells were isolated. The infection with SARS-CoV-2 (confirmed by PCR) occurred in this person between March and December 2020. Specimen: CD4+ T cells from PBMCs cultured with HCoV-NL63 spike peptides, collected before COVID-19 vaccination. The source of these receptors is a human donor who had a prior SARS-CoV-2 infection.

The chain has TRBV18 and TRBJ1-2; D is undetermined. This CDR3 has 12 amino acids. V dropped 1 base and J dropped 4 bases, with 4 bases sitting between them. Per germline, CDR1 KGHSH and CDR2 LQKENI. CDR3 sequence: CASSPQGYGYTF. The DNA for the CDR3 is TGTGCCAGCTCACCACAGGGCTATGGCTACACCTTC.

Comment on this clone: Other DNA sequences of this sample code for an identical CDR3. This sequence joins TRBV14 and TRBJ1-1; D is possibly TRBD1 (5 bases). This CDR3 spans 13 amino acids. Germline V lookup: CDR1 SGHDN, CDR2 FVKESK. Trimming stripped 3 bases from V and 2 bases from J, with 7 bases between. The CDR3 spells CASSQDTNTEAFF. The CDR3 nucleotides are TGTGCCAGCAGCCAGGACACCAACACTGAAGCTTTCTTT.

This clone turned up a few times. V gene TRBV19 combines with J gene TRBJ1-4; 7 bases agree with TRBD1. Germline V CDR1 and CDR2: LNHDA, SQIVND (reference sequence). V was clipped by 4 bases and J by 1 base; unmatched bases: 9. The CDR3 is 17 residues long. CDR3 DNA: TGTGCCAGTAGTAACCCCCGGGACAGAAAAACTAATGAAAAACTGTTTTTT. This gives the protein CASSNPRDRKTNEKLFF. Together with reference TRBV19 and TRBJ1-4, the CDR3 gives the full variable domain: DGGITQSPKYLFRKEGQNVTLSCEQNLNHDAMYWYRQDPGQGLRLIYYSQIVNDFQKGDIAEGYSVSREKKESFPLTVTSAQKNPTAFYLCASSNPRDRKTNEKLFFGSGTQLSVL.

V usage is TRBV6-5 and J usage is TRBJ1-1, with D unresolved. The ends were cut back, 8 bases at V and 9 bases at J, with 19 bases in the middle. This CDR3 region has 13 residues. Germline CDR1 MNHEY, CDR2 SVGAGI. The CDR3 loop is CASSQSAGRQAFF. CDR3 coding DNA: TGTGCCAGCTCACAGAGCGCGGGGAGACAAGCTTTCTTT.

The gene calls are TRBV12-3 or TRBV12-4 and TRBJ2-3; TRBD1 aligns across 9 bases. J lost 5 bases, V lost 5 bases, and 2 bases had no gene match. There are 13 residues in the CDR3. The CDR3 here is CASSRTGVDTQYF. CDR3 bases: TGTGCCAGCAGTAGGACAGGGGTAGATACGCAGTATTTT.

This clone was picked up one time. This chain links TRBV18 with TRBJ2-7; D ambiguous. This CDR3 contains 14 residues. Looked up from germline, CDR1 is KGHSH and CDR2 is LQKENI. V was pared by 1 base and J by 9 bases, with 16 bases between. The CDR3 spells CASSPLETRRGQYF. The CDR3 DNA reads as TGTGCCAGCTCACCACTTGAGACCCGCCGCGGGCAGTACTTC.

The chain combines TRBV4-3 with TRBJ2-5, with D possibly being TRBD1 (5 bases). Trimming cost V 1 base and J 3 bases, with 12 bases left between them. Germline CDR1 LGHNA, CDR2 YSLEER. This CDR3 has 15 residues. DNA for the CDR3: TGCGCCAGCAGCCAAGTCCGACAGATTAAAGAGACCCAGTACTTC. Translating it yields CASSQVRQIKETQYF.

A single count supports this clone. The chain couples TRBV11-3 to TRBJ1-1; 7 bases are shared with TRBD1. The CDR3 consists of 15 residues. Germline-derived CDR1 and CDR2 are SGHNT and YENEEA. V was clipped by 5 bases and J by 4 bases; unmatched bases: 10. The CDR3 DNA sequence: TGTGCCAGCAGCCCATTGAGGGGGCGGGGCACTGAAGCTTTCTTT. It translates to CASSPLRGRGTEAFF.

V usage is TRBV11-3 and J usage is TRBJ1-1, with D unclear. The CDR3 length is 13 residues. CDR1 is SGHNT and CDR2 is YENEEA in the germline V gene. Trimming shortened V by 1 base and J by 6 bases, and 9 bases separated the two germline ends. CDR3 region: CASSLGQSPEAFF. The CDR3 bases are TGTGCCAGCAGCTTAGGTCAGTCCCCTGAAGCTTTCTTT.

The V and J genes are TRBV5-6 and TRBJ2-7; 8 bases match TRBD1. CDR1 is SGHDT, CDR2 YYEEEE, per germline. The CDR3 is 15 residues long. V gave up 2 bases and J gave up 2 bases; unmatched junction bases: 6. The CDR3 loop reads CASSFGRTGTYEQYF. The CDR3 DNA reads TGTGCCAGCAGCTTCGGCAGGACAGGGACCTACGAGCAGTACTTC.

The chain couples TRBV5-4 to TRBJ2-2; 9 bases agree with TRBD2. The CDR3 length is 16 residues. Germline V gives CDR1 SGHNT, CDR2 YYREEE (reference sequence). Unmatched junction bases numbered 9, after V lost 4 bases and J lost 5 bases. CDR3 DNA: TGTGCCAGCAGCCCTTATAGCGGGGGCCGAACCGGGGAGCTGTTTTTT. Its translation: CASSPYSGGRTGELFF.

CDR3 sequence: CASSYWGKDTEAFF. As DNA, the CDR3 is TGTGCCAGCAGTTACTGGGGAAAGGACACTGAAGCTTTCTTT. The chain links TRBV6-5 to TRBJ1-1; D ambiguous. The CDR3 is made up of 14 amino acids. Trimming shortened V by 1 base and J by 3 bases, and 9 bases separated the two germline ends. The germline V gene encodes CDR1 MNHEY and CDR2 SVGAGI.

The chain joins TRBV6-5 to TRBJ1-1, with D unresolved. The length of the CDR3 is 13 residues. Germline values: CDR1 MNHEY, CDR2 SVGAGI. The V and J ends lost 1 base and 5 bases respectively, with 8 bases between them. The CDR3 sequence is CASSYFRGTEAFF. The CDR3 nucleotides read TGTGCCAGCAGTTACTTCCGAGGAACTGAAGCTTTCTTT.

The chain combines TRBV27 with TRBJ2-7; the match to TRBD2 covers 13 bases. This CDR3 is built from 19 residues. The germline CDR1 and CDR2 sequences are MNHEY and SMNVEV (reference sequence). J gave up 4 bases and V 6 bases, and 18 bases lay outside the gene matches. CDR3 DNA: TGTGCCAGCAGCCCAAAGTCGAGGATAACTAGCGGGAGGGCGTACGAGCAGTACTTC. Its protein is CASSPKSRITSGRAYEQYF.

The V gene is TRBV10-3, the J gene TRBJ1-6; TRBD1 agrees at 8 bases. Trimming at V came to 5 bases and at J to 7 bases, leaving 4 bases not matched to a gene. The germline V gene has CDR1 ENHRY and CDR2 SYGVKD. This CDR3 has 14 residues. The CDR3 DNA is TGTGCCATCAGTCCTCAGGGGGCCAATTCACCCCTCCACTTT. Translated: CAISPQGANSPLHF.

For the CDR3, the DNA is TGCGCCAGCAGCTTACAGGGGGCCAAAAACATTCAGTACTTC. Its translation is CASSLQGAKNIQYF. The chain has TRBV5-1 and TRBJ2-4; 7 bases map to TRBD1. V lost 2 bases, J lost 1 base, and 0 bases stayed unmatched. The CDR3 sequence is 14 residues long. Per germline, CDR1 SGHRS and CDR2 YFSETQ.

This rearrangement joins TRBV11-2 to TRBJ1-4; perhaps TRBD1 as D (5 bases). From germline, CDR1 is SGHAT and CDR2 FQNNGV. CDR3 size: 12 residues. V lost 9 bases, J lost 3 bases, and 8 bases lay in between. In DNA, the CDR3 is TGTGCCAGTGGGGGGGCTAATGAAAAACTGTTTTTT. This sequence encodes CASGGANEKLFF.

J is TRBJ2-1 and V is TRBV19; 9 bases map to TRBD1. The V segment lost 6 bases and the J segment 8 bases; nucleotides outside the gene matches: 5. The CDR3 totals 13 residues. The germline V gene encodes CDR1 LNHDA and CDR2 SQIVND (reference sequence). The CDR3 DNA sequence: TGTGCCAGTAGCCGGGACAGGGTGGATGAGCAGTTCTTC. Encoded protein: CASSRDRVDEQFF.

V usage is TRBV5-3 and J usage is TRBJ1-1; D is uncertain. TRBV5-3 is designated an ORF whose function remains uncertain. The length of the CDR3 is 13 residues. V lost 0 bases and J 1 base, leaving 4 bases between the germline ends. Here the CDR3 DNA reads TGTGCCAGAAGCTTGGGGCCGAACACTGAAGCTTTCTTT. Residues: CARSLGPNTEAFF.

This clone was recorded a few times. The V and J genes are TRBV20-1 and TRBJ1-6, with TRBD1 matching over 10 bases. This CDR3 comprises 14 residues. J was trimmed by 10 bases and V by 3 bases; bases with no gene match: 6. The germline gives CDR1 DFQATT, CDR2 SNEGSKA (reference sequence). The CDR3 spells CSASFGTGESPLHF. The CDR3 coding sequence is TGCAGTGCTAGTTTCGGGACAGGGGAATCACCCCTCCACTTT.

J is TRBJ1-5 and V is TRBV15; D gene uncertain. This CDR3 is 16 amino acids long. Germline V gene sequence: CDR1 LNHNV, CDR2 YYDKDF (reference sequence). The germline V and J ends were trimmed by 0 bases and 1 base, with 10 bases remaining between them. The CDR3 is CATSRDRGRSNQPQHF. The CDR3 coding sequence is TGTGCCACCAGCAGAGACCGGGGAAGGAGCAATCAGCCCCAGCATTTT.

V is TRBV5-1 and J is TRBJ1-5, with TRBD1 matching 7 bases. V lost 4 bases to trimming and J lost 5 bases; unmatched junction nucleotides: 6. The CDR3 is 14 residues long. Looked up from germline, CDR1 is SGHRS and CDR2 is YFSETQ. This chain's CDR3 is CASSPTGSDQPQHF. CDR3 coding DNA: TGCGCCAGCAGCCCGACAGGGTCGGATCAGCCCCAGCATTTT. Drawing the rest from reference TRBV5-1 and TRBJ1-5, the complete variable domain is KAGVTQTPRYLIKTRGQQVTLSCSPISGHRSVSWYQQTPGQGLQFLFEYFSETQRNKGNFPGRFSGRQFSNSRSEMNVSTLELGDSALYLCASSPTGSDQPQHFGDGTRLSIL.

This clone was counted between two and nine times. The rearrangement links TRBV9 to TRBJ2-5; no clear D gene. V shed 0 bases and J shed 4 bases, with 13 bases lying between them. Germline lookup yields CDR1 SGDLS and CDR2 YYNGEE. This CDR3 is 15 amino acids long. The CDR3 sequence: CASSVGPSIGETQYF. The CDR3 coding sequence is TGTGCCAGCAGCGTAGGACCCAGCATCGGAGAGACCCAGTACTTC.

The chain links TRBV3-1 (or the pseudogene TRBV3-2) to TRBJ2-5, with D hard to call. The CDR3 spans 12 residues. Deletions cut 1 base from V and 5 bases from J, with 5 bases between. CDR1 is LGHDT, CDR2 YNNKEL, per germline (reference sequence). CDR3 protein: CASSQGFETQYF. In DNA form, the CDR3 reads TGTGCCAGCAGCCAAGGGTTTGAGACCCAGTACTTC.

This clone was detected only a few times. The chain carries TRBV15 and TRBJ2-3; D might be TRBD1 (6 bases). There are 16 residues in the CDR3. The germline gives CDR1 LNHNV, CDR2 YYDKDF (reference sequence). V lost 0 bases and J lost 0, with 10 bases in between. CDR3 loop: CATSRDRQASTDTQYF. The CDR3 DNA reads TGTGCCACCAGCAGAGATCGACAGGCTAGCACAGATACGCAGTATTTT.